One sample yielded the 25 T cell receptor beta chains listed below, sequenced in a study of CD8+ T cells in alopecia areata. RNA extraction was followed by reverse transcription into cDNA, which acted as the sequencing template. TCRdb's table, derived via immunoSEQ multiplex PCR, lists solely in-frame clones and lacks some. Counted here are more than 110,000 clones, roughly 64% occurring once; the ten biggest clones make up under 7.5%. This specimen consisted of CD4+ T cells sorted from blood, obtained at week 0. These TCRs come from a human donor with alopecia areata.

V gene TRBV5-1 combines with J gene TRBJ2-5; 7 bases agree with TRBD2. V lost 3 bases, J lost 4 bases, and 9 bases stayed unmatched. Germline V lookup: CDR1 SGHRS, CDR2 YFSETQ. This CDR3 has 15 residues. This chain's CDR3 is CASSSAGDVGETQYF. The CDR3 nucleotides are TGCGCCAGCAGCTCGGCGGGGGATGTAGGAGAGACCCAGTACTTC.

The chain is built from TRBV15 and TRBJ2-1; D perhaps matches TRBD2 (6 bases). The CDR3 runs 14 residues. In germline, CDR1 is LNHNV, CDR2 YYDKDF (reference sequence). V lost 5 bases, J lost 4 bases, and 12 bases lay in between. As DNA, the CDR3 is TGTGCCACCAGCCCCGCGGGGAGATACAATGAGCAGTTCTTC. Its protein is CATSPAGRYNEQFF.

V usage is TRBV9 and J usage is TRBJ2-3, with 11 positions matching TRBD2. Germline-derived CDR1 and CDR2 are SGDLS and YYNGEE. Trimming took 2 bases from V and 4 from J; bases not matched to a gene: 3. The CDR3 runs 15 residues. The CDR3 loop is CASSVSGGAPDTQYF. CDR3 bases: TGTGCCAGCAGCGTTAGCGGGGGGGCCCCAGATACGCAGTATTTT.

This chain connects TRBV5-1 to TRBJ1-4; no definite D call. The germline CDR1 and CDR2 sequences are SGHRS and YFSETQ. V lost 0 bases, J lost 3 bases, and 12 bases lay in between. The CDR3 is made up of 16 amino acids. This chain's CDR3 is CASSLGRTDPNEKLFF. In nucleotides, the CDR3 is TGCGCCAGCAGCTTGGGGAGGACGGATCCTAATGAAAAACTGTTTTTT.

V usage is TRBV6-1 and J usage is TRBJ2-5; weak D call: TRBD2 (5 bases). Per germline, CDR1 MNHNS and CDR2 SASEGT. V shed 5 bases and J shed 5 bases, with 12 bases lying between them. The CDR3 runs 13 residues. The chain's CDR3 is CASSYDYRETQYF. The CDR3 region has the DNA TGTGCCAGCAGTTATGACTACCGGGAGACCCAGTACTTC.

V and J are TRBV29-1 and TRBJ2-1; D uncertain. Trimming pared 2 bases from V and 0 bases from J, leaving 2 bases between. The germline V gene encodes CDR1 SQVTM and CDR2 ANQGSEA. The CDR3 has 12 amino acids. This CDR3 is CSVERSYNEQFF. The DNA for the CDR3 is TGCAGCGTTGAACGCTCCTACAATGAGCAGTTCTTC.

This chain connects TRBV6-5 to TRBJ2-5, with D hard to call. Germline CDR1 MNHEY, CDR2 SVGAGI. The CDR3 loop spans 12 amino acids. The ends were cut back, 8 bases at V and 3 bases at J, with 10 bases in the middle. This CDR3 is CASGNSKETQYF. The CDR3 nucleotides are TGTGCCAGCGGAAATAGTAAAGAGACCCAGTACTTC.

The rearrangement links TRBV7-8 to TRBJ2-3; D is perhaps TRBD2 (5 bases). The CDR3 covers 16 residues. The germline V gene encodes CDR1 SGHVS and CDR2 FQNEAQ. V lost 5 bases and J 6 bases, leaving 21 bases between the germline ends. This CDR3 is CASSPSRLRMNDTQYF. The CDR3 coding sequence is TGTGCCAGCAGCCCCTCCCGACTAAGAATGAACGATACGCAGTATTTT.

The chain joins TRBV29-1 to TRBJ2-5; D ambiguous. The V end lost 6 bases, the J end lost 4 bases, and 12 bases lay between the germline ends. CDR1 and CDR2 (germline): SQVTM, ANQGSEA. The length of the CDR3 is 12 residues. The CDR3 DNA is TGCAGCGTCGGCGCTTCGGGAGAGACCCAGTACTTC. Protein: CSVGASGETQYF.

The CDR3 sequence: CASSEWDRAGANVLTF. The CDR3 DNA sequence: TGTGCCAGCAGTGAATGGGACAGGGCTGGGGCCAACGTCCTGACTTTC. This rearrangement joins TRBV25-1 to TRBJ2-6, with TRBD1 matching over 9 bases. CDR1 and CDR2 from the germline V gene are MGHDK and SYGVNS. J lost 2 bases, V lost 1 base, and 0 bases had no gene match. The CDR3 is 16 amino acids.

J is TRBJ1-1 and V is TRBV29-1; D is ambiguous. Trimming took off 6 bases at V and 1 base at J, with 18 bases between the two ends. This CDR3 has 15 residues. Germline CDR1 reads SQVTM; CDR2 reads ANQGSEA. CDR3 coding DNA: TGCAGCGTCCTCGAGGGCGGGTTCCAGAACACTGAAGCTTTCTTT. Its protein is CSVLEGGFQNTEAFF. Complete variable domain (other parts from reference TRBV29-1 and TRBJ1-1): SAVISQKPSRDICQRGTSLTIQCQVDSQVTMMFWYRQQPGQSLTLIATANQGSEATYESGFVIDKFPISRPNLTFSTLTVSNMSPEDSSIYLCSVLEGGFQNTEAFFGQGTRLTVV.

This clone occurred a few times. The chain is built from TRBV11-1 and TRBJ2-3, with D uncertain. Germline V lookup: CDR1 SGHAT, CDR2 FQDESV (reference sequence). V shed 5 bases and J shed 0 bases, with 15 bases lying between them. CDR3 length: 16 amino acids. For the CDR3, the DNA is TGTGCCAGCAGCCCCCCGACAAGCACTAGCACAGATACGCAGTATTTT. Translated: CASSPPTSTSTDTQYF.

This clone was observed a handful of times. This sequence joins TRBV7-2 and TRBJ2-5, with D maybe TRBD1 (6 bases). V was clipped by 7 bases and J by 0 bases, with 12 bases between them. The CDR3 loop spans 14 amino acids. Germline-derived CDR1 and CDR2 are SGHTA and FQGNSA. The CDR3 reads CASNNQGYQETQYF. The CDR3 DNA reads TGTGCCAGCAACAACCAGGGGTACCAAGAGACCCAGTACTTC.

In DNA form, the CDR3 reads TGCGCCAGCAGTGATCTGTCCTATGCGGGGACAGATACGCAGTATTTT. It encodes CASSDLSYAGTDTQYF. This sequence joins TRBV10-2 and TRBJ2-3, with D possibly matching TRBD2 (6 bases). The CDR3 runs to 16 residues. CDR1 is WSHSY, CDR2 SAAADI, per germline. With 3 bases removed from V and 3 bases from J, the gap between germline ends came to 16 bases.

This clone was detected a few times. V usage is TRBV7-2 and J usage is TRBJ2-2; TRBD1 matches at 8 bases. Germline CDR1 reads SGHTA; CDR2 reads FQGNSA. The ends lost 7 bases at V and 3 bases at J; junction bases unmatched: 4. The CDR3 has 14 residues. This chain's CDR3 is CASNPTGDTGELFF. In nucleotides, the CDR3 is TGTGCCAGCAACCCGACAGGGGACACCGGGGAGCTGTTTTTT.

This rearrangement joins TRBV7-9 to TRBJ2-5; D perhaps matches TRBD2 (5 bases). The CDR3 loop spans 12 amino acids. Germline V gene data show CDR1 as SEHNR and CDR2 as FQNEAQ (reference sequence). V shed 4 bases and J shed 6 bases, with 9 bases lying between them. The CDR3 is CASSSGVKTQYF. For the CDR3, the DNA is TGTGCCAGCAGCTCCGGGGTAAAGACCCAGTACTTC.

About this clone: This sample includes further DNA sequences coding for the same CDR3. J is TRBJ1-1 and V is TRBV30, with D maybe TRBD1 (6 bases). The germline CDR1 and CDR2 sequences are GTSNPN and SVGIG (reference sequence). Trimming left V 1 base short and J 0 bases short, with 6 bases between. The length of the CDR3 is 13 residues. The CDR3: CAWSGQVNTEAFF. CDR3 in DNA: TGTGCCTGGAGTGGACAGGTGAACACTGAAGCTTTCTTT.

The chain carries TRBV5-1 and TRBJ2-7; 7 bases agree with TRBD1. Germline values: CDR1 SGHRS, CDR2 YFSETQ. V trimming: 5 bases; J trimming: 5 bases; junction bases outside the gene matches: 7. The CDR3 spans 13 residues. CDR3 coding DNA: TGCGCCAGCAGACCAACAGGGGTCAACGAGCAGTACTTC. It translates to CASRPTGVNEQYF.

This clone occurred a few times. The chain is built from TRBV7-2 and TRBJ2-2; TRBD1 is a possible D gene (5 bases). Per the germline V gene, CDR1 is SGHTA and CDR2 is FQGNSA. Trimming removed 2 bases at V and 5 bases at J, with 9 bases between. The CDR3 contains 14 residues. The CDR3 DNA sequence: TGTGCCAGCAGCTTAATTGGGGCGACCGGGGAGCTGTTTTTT. As protein: CASSLIGATGELFF.

This clone appeared a few times. The chain uses TRBV29-1 and TRBJ2-3; 7 bases fit TRBD1. The germline gives CDR1 SQVTM, CDR2 ANQGSEA. The CDR3 contains 13 residues. With V trimmed by 4 bases and J by 6 bases, 7 bases remained unmatched. CDR3 coding DNA: TGCAGCGTTGGAGGGGGCCCGGGCGATACGCAGTATTTT. Protein sequence: CSVGGGPGDTQYF.

CDR3 region: CSVDSRGNTEAFF. In DNA form, the CDR3 reads TGCAGCGTTGACAGCAGGGGGAACACTGAAGCTTTCTTT. The rearrangement joins TRBV29-1 to TRBJ1-1; possibly TRBD1 for D (6 bases). There are 13 residues in the CDR3. Trimming took off 3 bases at V and 1 base at J, with 9 bases between the two ends. Germline CDR1 reads SQVTM; CDR2 reads ANQGSEA.

The chain couples TRBV5-6 to TRBJ1-2, with D maybe TRBD1 (6 bases). This CDR3 spans 14 amino acids. Between the trimmed V and J ends, which lost 4 bases and 4 bases, there was a span of 14 bases. Germline values: CDR1 SGHDT, CDR2 YYEEEE. The DNA for the CDR3 is TGTGCCAGCAGCCGAGACAGGAAACCCTATGGCTACACCTTC. This sequence encodes CASSRDRKPYGYTF.

The genes are TRBV19 and TRBJ2-1; D not certain. In germline, CDR1 is LNHDA, CDR2 SQIVND (reference sequence). The CDR3 contains 15 residues. Deletions cut 3 bases from V and 5 bases from J, with 14 bases between. The CDR3 nucleotides are TGTGCCAGTAGTATTGGGGATCCCACACACAATGAGCAGTTCTTC. This sequence encodes CASSIGDPTHNEQFF.

J is TRBJ1-5 and V is TRBV6-5; D is ambiguous. CDR3 length equals 12 residues. Per the germline V gene, CDR1 is MNHEY and CDR2 is SVGAGI. Trimming removed 6 bases from V and 6 bases from J, with 9 bases in between. CDR3 DNA sequence: TGTGCCAGCAGCGAGGGAAGTCAGCCCCAGCATTTT. It is translated as CASSEGSQPQHF.

This clone has just a few counts. The rearrangement uses TRBV7-2 and TRBJ1-2; 7 nucleotides line up with TRBD1. The CDR3 totals 18 residues. Germline trimming cut 0 bases from V and 0 bases from J; bases unmatched to any gene: 10. Germline V CDR1 and CDR2: SGHTA, FQGNSA. CDR3 DNA sequence: TGTGCCAGCAGCTTAGCGGAAGGGGACAGCCAGTCTAACTATGGCTACACCTTC. Amino acid sequence: CASSLAEGDSQSNYGYTF.